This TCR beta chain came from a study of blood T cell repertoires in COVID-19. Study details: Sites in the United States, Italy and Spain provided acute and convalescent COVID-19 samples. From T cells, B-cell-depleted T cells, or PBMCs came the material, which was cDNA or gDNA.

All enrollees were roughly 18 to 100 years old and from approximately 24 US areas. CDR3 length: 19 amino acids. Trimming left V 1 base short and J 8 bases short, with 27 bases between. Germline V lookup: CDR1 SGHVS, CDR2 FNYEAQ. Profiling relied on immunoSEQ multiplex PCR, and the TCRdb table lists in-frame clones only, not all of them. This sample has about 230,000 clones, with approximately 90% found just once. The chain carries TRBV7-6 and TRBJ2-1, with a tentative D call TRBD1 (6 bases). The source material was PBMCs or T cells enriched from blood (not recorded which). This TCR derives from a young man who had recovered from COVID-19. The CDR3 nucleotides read TGTGCCAGCAGCTTAGGAATTTACAGGGCCCCAGGGCTTAGGGATGAGCAGTTCTTC. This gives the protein CASSLGIYRAPGLRDEQFF.